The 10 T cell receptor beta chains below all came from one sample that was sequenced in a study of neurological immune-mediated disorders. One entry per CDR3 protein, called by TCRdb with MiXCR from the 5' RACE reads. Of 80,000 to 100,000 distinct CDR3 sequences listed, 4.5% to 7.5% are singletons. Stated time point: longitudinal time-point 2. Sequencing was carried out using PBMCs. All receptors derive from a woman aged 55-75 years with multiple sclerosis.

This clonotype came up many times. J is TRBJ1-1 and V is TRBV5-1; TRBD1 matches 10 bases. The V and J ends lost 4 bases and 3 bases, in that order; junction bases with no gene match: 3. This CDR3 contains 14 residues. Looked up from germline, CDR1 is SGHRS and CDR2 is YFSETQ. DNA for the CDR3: TGCGCCAGCAGCGGGGGACAGGGGTACACTGAAGCTTTCTTT. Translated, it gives CASSGGQGYTEAFF.

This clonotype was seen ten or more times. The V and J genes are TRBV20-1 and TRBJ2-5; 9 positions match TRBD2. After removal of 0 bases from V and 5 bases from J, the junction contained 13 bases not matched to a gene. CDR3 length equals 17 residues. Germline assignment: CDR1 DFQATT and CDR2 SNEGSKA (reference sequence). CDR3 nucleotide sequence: TGCAGTGCTAGAGATCTTCTAGCGGGGTATTCTAGGGAGACCCAGTACTTC. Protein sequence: CSARDLLAGYSRETQYF.

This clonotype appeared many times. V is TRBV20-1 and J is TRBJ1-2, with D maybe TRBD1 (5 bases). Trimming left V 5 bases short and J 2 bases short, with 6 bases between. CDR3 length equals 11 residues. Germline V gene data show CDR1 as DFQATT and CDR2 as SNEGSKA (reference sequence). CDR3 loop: CSAPGNYGYTF. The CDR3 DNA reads TGCAGTGCTCCAGGGAACTATGGCTACACCTTC.

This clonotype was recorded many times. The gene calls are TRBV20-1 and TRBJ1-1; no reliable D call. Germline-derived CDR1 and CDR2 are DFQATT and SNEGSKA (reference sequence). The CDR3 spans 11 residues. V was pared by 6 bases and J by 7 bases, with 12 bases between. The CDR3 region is CSAPTSYEAFF. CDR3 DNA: TGCAGTGCCCCGACCTCCTATGAAGCTTTCTTT.

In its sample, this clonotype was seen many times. The DNA of the CDR3 is TGCAGCGTACGGCCTTCGGGCACCGGGGAGCTGTTTTTT. Protein sequence: CSVRPSGTGELFF. V is TRBV29-1 and J is TRBJ2-2; D is unresolved. Germline CDR1 reads SQVTM; CDR2 reads ANQGSEA. V was pared by 6 bases and J by 4 bases, with 12 bases between. CDR3 length: 13 amino acids.

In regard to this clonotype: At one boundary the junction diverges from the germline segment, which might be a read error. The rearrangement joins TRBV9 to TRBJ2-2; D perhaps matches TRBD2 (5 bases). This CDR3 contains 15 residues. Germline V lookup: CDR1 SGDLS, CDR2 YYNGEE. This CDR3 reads CASSVVEGSHGVLFF. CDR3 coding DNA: TGTGCCAGCAGCGTTGTCGAGGGATCCCACGGGGTGCTGTTTTTT.

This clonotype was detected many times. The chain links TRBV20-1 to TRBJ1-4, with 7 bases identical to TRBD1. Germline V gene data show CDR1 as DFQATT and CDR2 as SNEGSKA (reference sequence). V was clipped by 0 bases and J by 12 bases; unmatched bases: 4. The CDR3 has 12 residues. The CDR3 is CSARDTGEELFF. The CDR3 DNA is TGCAGTGCTAGAGATACAGGGGAGGAACTGTTTTTT.

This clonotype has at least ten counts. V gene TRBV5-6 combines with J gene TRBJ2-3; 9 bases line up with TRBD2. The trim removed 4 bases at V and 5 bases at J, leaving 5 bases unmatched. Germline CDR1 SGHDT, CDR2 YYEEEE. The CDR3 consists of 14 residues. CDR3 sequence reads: CASSPGLAGDTQYF. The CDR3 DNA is TGTGCCAGCAGCCCGGGACTAGCCGGAGATACGCAGTATTTT.

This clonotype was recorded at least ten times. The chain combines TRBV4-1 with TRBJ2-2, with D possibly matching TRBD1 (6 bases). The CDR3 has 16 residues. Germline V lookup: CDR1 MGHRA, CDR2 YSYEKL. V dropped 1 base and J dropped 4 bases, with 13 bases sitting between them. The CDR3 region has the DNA TGCGCCAGCAGCCAAGGGGAAGGGGGTTTCACCGGGGAGCTGTTTTTT. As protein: CASSQGEGGFTGELFF.

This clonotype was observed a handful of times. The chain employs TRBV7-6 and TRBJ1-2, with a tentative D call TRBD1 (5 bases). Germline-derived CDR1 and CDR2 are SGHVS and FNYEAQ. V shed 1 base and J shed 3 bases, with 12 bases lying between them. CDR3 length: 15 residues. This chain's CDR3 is CASSLGTRADYGYTF. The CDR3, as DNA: TGTGCCAGCAGCTTAGGAACCAGGGCGGACTATGGCTACACCTTC.